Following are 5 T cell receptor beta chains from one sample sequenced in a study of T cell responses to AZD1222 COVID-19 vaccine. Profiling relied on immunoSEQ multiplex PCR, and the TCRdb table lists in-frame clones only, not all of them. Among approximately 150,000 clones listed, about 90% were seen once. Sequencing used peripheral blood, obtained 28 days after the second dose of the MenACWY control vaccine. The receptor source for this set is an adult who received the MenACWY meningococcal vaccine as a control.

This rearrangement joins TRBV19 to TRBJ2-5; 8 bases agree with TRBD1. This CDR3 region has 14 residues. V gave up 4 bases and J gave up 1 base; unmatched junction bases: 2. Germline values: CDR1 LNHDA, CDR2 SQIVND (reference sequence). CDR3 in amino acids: CASSRDRRQETQYF. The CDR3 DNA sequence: TGTGCCAGTAGTAGGGACAGGCGCCAAGAGACCCAGTACTTC.

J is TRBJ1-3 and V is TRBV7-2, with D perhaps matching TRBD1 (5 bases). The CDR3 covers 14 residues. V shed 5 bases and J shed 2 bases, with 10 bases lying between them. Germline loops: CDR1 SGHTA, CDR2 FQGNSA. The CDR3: CASSEGATGNTIYF. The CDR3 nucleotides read TGTGCCAGCAGCGAAGGGGCTACTGGAAACACCATATATTTT.

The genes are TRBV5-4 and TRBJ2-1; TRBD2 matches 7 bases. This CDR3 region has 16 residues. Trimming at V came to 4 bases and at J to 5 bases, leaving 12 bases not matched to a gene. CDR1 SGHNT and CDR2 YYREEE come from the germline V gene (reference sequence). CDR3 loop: CASSPPGIAGNNEQFF. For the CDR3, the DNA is TGTGCCAGCAGCCCCCCCGGAATAGCGGGTAACAATGAGCAGTTCTTC.

The DNA of the CDR3 is TGTGCCAGCAGCCCGATCGGGACAGGGGACAATGAGCAGTTCTTC. Translating it yields CASSPIGTGDNEQFF. This chain joins TRBV11-3 and TRBJ2-1, with 10 bases aligning to TRBD1. Germline V gene lookup returns CDR1 SGHNT and CDR2 YENEEA. J was trimmed by 5 bases and V by 5 bases; bases with no gene match: 6. This CDR3 has 15 residues.

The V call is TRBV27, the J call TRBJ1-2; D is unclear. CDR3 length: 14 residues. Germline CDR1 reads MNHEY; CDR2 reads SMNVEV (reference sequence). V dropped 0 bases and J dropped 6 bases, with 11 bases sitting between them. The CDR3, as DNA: TGTGCCAGCAGTTTATCGCCACCCTCGGATGGCTACACCTTC. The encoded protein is CASSLSPPSDGYTF.